The 17 T cell receptor beta chains below come from one sample, sequenced in a study. TCRdb passed the 5' RACE reads through MiXCR, listing each CDR3 protein once. The sample carries some 64,000 distinct CDR3 sequences, about 20% recorded once. Sequenced material: memory CD4+ T cells sorted from a lymph node. Subset denoted: memory CD4+ T cells, CD4+CD45RO+CD25-. The receptors stem from a female donor with breast cancer.

Concerning this clonotype: This may stem from a read error, because a much larger clone lies one nucleotide away. It is likely a read error, because the conserved phenylalanine at the end of the CDR3 is missing. V and J are TRBV7-2 and TRBJ1-2; no reliable D call. Looked up from germline, CDR1 is SGHTA and CDR2 is FQGNSA. Between the trimmed V and J ends, which lost 3 bases and 2 bases, there was a span of 7 bases. This CDR3 is 13 amino acids long. The DNA of the CDR3 is TGTGCCAGCAGCTTCCGACGGAACTATGGCTACACCTCC. Protein: CASSFRRNYGYTS.

This clonotype was found a few times. A junction end diverges from the germline sequence, so it may reflect a read error. This rearrangement joins TRBV7-3 to TRBJ2-6; either TRBD1 or TRBD2 may fit D (5 bases each). The length of the CDR3 is 15 residues. In germline, CDR1 is SGHTA, CDR2 FQGTGA. The chain's CDR3 is CASSLGGSGASVLTF. The CDR3 DNA is TGTGCCAGCAGCTTAGGAGGCTCTGGGGCCAGCGTCCTGACTTTC.

For this clonotype: A read error may produce the germline difference seen at one junction end. This sequence joins TRBV20-1 and TRBJ2-3; TRBD2 is a possible D gene (7 bases). This CDR3 has 12 residues. CDR1 is DFQATT and CDR2 is SNEGSKA in the germline V gene (reference sequence). In nucleotides, the CDR3 is TGCAGGTGGGGGGGGCGGACAGAGACGCAGTATTTT. Translated: CRWGGRTETQYF.

This clonotype was recorded many times. V is TRBV6-2 or TRBV6-3 and J is TRBJ2-4; D unresolved. In germline, CDR1 is MNHEY, CDR2 SVGEGT. The CDR3 runs to 15 residues. V dropped 5 bases and J dropped 5 bases, with 16 bases sitting between them. CDR3 sequence: CASSPLGASQNIQYF. CDR3 nucleotide sequence: TGTGCCAGCAGTCCCCTGGGTGCATCGCAAAACATTCAGTACTTC.

This clonotype was detected ten times or more. V gene TRBV3-1 combines with J gene TRBJ2-3, with TRBD2 matching over 10 bases. This CDR3 has 17 residues. Trimming removed 1 base from V and 3 bases from J; junction bases left unmatched: 7. Looked up from germline, CDR1 is LGHDT and CDR2 is YNNKEL (reference sequence). The CDR3 loop is CASSQGPPGLATDTQYF. CDR3 bases: TGTGCCAGCAGCCAAGGCCCCCCGGGACTAGCGACAGATACGCAGTATTTT.

The rearrangement uses TRBV29-1 and TRBJ2-5; perhaps TRBD2 as D (5 bases). V gave up 2 bases and J gave up 4 bases, with 11 bases separating them. The CDR3 covers 13 residues. From germline, CDR1 is SQVTM and CDR2 ANQGSEA. CDR3 sequence reads: CSVERGLGETQYF. The CDR3 region has the DNA TGCAGCGTTGAACGGGGTCTGGGAGAGACCCAGTACTTC.

This clonotype was seen ten or more times. The chain uses TRBV9 and TRBJ2-1; D possibly corresponds to TRBD2 (5 bases). This CDR3 has 15 amino acids. V was trimmed by 0 bases and J by 4 bases, leaving 11 bases between them. Germline V gene lookup returns CDR1 SGDLS and CDR2 YYNGEE. CDR3 protein: CASSVAGQRYNEQFF. The CDR3, as DNA: TGTGCCAGCAGCGTAGCGGGCCAGCGGTACAATGAGCAGTTCTTC. Combining the CDR3 with reference TRBV9 and TRBJ2-1 gives the whole variable domain DSGVTQTPKHLITATGQRVTLRCSPRSGDLSVYWYQQSLDQGLQFLIQYYNGEERAKGNILERFSAQQFPDLHSELNLSSLELGDSALYFCASSVAGQRYNEQFFGPGTRLTVL.

The chain joins TRBV7-2 to TRBJ2-2, with D unclear. Germline loops: CDR1 SGHTA, CDR2 FQGNSA. The CDR3 has 16 residues. V dropped 5 bases and J dropped 0 bases, with 13 bases sitting between them. The CDR3 bases are TGTGCCAGCAGCAGCTTTCGCGAAACGAACACCGGGGAGCTGTTTTTT. This gives the protein CASSSFRETNTGELFF.

A remark on this clonotype: This may arise from a read error, as a much more abundant clone is one base away. The rearrangement uses TRBV5-1 and TRBJ1-1; D is unclear. Germline CDR1 reads SGHRS; CDR2 reads YFSETQ. The CDR3 sequence is 14 residues long. The CDR3 reads CASSLGTYNIEAFF. In nucleotides, the CDR3 is TGCGCCAGCAGCTTGGGAACATACAACATTGAAGCTTTCTTT.

This clonotype was counted only a few times. The V call is TRBV20-1, the J call TRBJ1-2, with a weak D call TRBD1 (5 bases). Germline loops: CDR1 DFQATT, CDR2 SNEGSKA (reference sequence). The CDR3 runs to 12 residues. V lost 6 bases and J lost 6, with 14 bases in between. The CDR3 sequence: CSARDGGDGYTF. DNA for the CDR3: TGCAGTGCCCGGGACGGTGGAGATGGCTACACCTTC.

V usage is TRBV7-2 and J usage is TRBJ2-5; D ambiguous. The CDR3 is 14 residues long. V gave up 1 base and J gave up 5 bases, with 11 bases separating them. Germline-derived CDR1 and CDR2 are SGHTA and FQGNSA. This CDR3 is CASSLVFGGETQYF. The DNA for the CDR3 is TGTGCCAGCAGCTTAGTTTTCGGCGGCGAGACCCAGTACTTC.

This clonotype has only a few counts. The chain links TRBV6-1 to TRBJ2-7, with D unresolved. The CDR3 totals 12 residues. V lost 1 base and J 6 bases, leaving 7 bases between the germline ends. In germline, CDR1 is MNHNS, CDR2 SASEGT. CDR3 coding DNA: TGTGCCAGCAGTGAAGGCCCATCCGAGCAGTACTTC. It yields the protein CASSEGPSEQYF.

The genes are TRBV20-1 and TRBJ2-2; a possible D gene is TRBD1 (6 bases). The CDR3 is 16 amino acids. V lost 6 bases and J lost 8, with 25 bases in between. Germline V lookup: CDR1 DFQATT, CDR2 SNEGSKA (reference sequence). The CDR3 loop reads CSASSRTASEGGELFF. In DNA form, the CDR3 reads TGCAGTGCCTCCTCCAGGACAGCCTCTGAAGGAGGGGAGCTGTTTTTT.

A few counts support this clonotype. The CDR3: CASSVRSLAATGELFF. The DNA of the CDR3 is TGTGCCAGCAGCGTAAGGTCTTTAGCGGCCACCGGGGAGCTGTTTTTT. The chain is built from TRBV9 and TRBJ2-2; D might be TRBD2 (6 bases). CDR1 and CDR2 (germline): SGDLS, YYNGEE. The CDR3 length is 16 residues. The V end was cut by 1 base, the J end by 4 bases, with 14 bases between.

J is TRBJ2-1 and V is TRBV7-9; 12 nucleotides agree with TRBD2. The V and J ends lost 5 bases and 8 bases, in that order; junction bases with no gene match: 7. Germline CDR1 reads SEHNR; CDR2 reads FQNEAQ (reference sequence). The CDR3 covers 15 residues. The CDR3 DNA sequence: TGTGCCAGCAGCCCAACTAGCGGGAGGACGGATGAGCAGTTCTTC. As protein: CASSPTSGRTDEQFF.

This clonotype was picked up many times. The chain joins TRBV19 to TRBJ1-5; the D is unclear. Trimming stripped 5 bases from V and 2 bases from J, with 10 bases between. Germline loops: CDR1 LNHDA, CDR2 SQIVND (reference sequence). The CDR3 loop spans 14 amino acids. The CDR3 protein is CASSPQQGNQPQHF. As DNA, the CDR3 is TGTGCCAGTAGTCCCCAGCAAGGCAATCAGCCCCAGCATTTT.

CDR3 loop: CASSFFQGPNTEAFF. CDR3 sequence (DNA): TGTGCCAGCAGCTTTTTTCAGGGGCCGAACACTGAAGCTTTCTTT. The J gene is TRBJ1-1, the V gene TRBV5-6; D is perhaps TRBD1 (6 bases). Trimming took off 2 bases at V and 1 base at J, with 12 bases between the two ends. Germline V CDR1 and CDR2: SGHDT, YYEEEE. This CDR3 has 15 residues. Full variable domain (rest looked up from reference TRBV5-6 and TRBJ1-1): DAGVTQSPTHLIKTRGQQVTLRCSPKSGHDTVSWYQQALGQGPQFIFQYYEEEERQRGNFPDRFSGHQFPNYSSELNVNALLLGDSALYLCASSFFQGPNTEAFFGQGTRLTVV.